These T cell receptor beta chains were read from a single sample in a study of neoadjuvant anti-PD-1 for oral cavity cancer. Assay used: immunoSEQ multiplex PCR; TCRdb lists only in-frame clones, some missing. The profile shows tens of thousands of clones, around 43% of them singletons. The sequencing used tumor tissue, collected after nivolumab (anti-PD-1) treatment. The receptors shown here come from a person between 40 and 85 years old with oral cavity squamous cell carcinoma. The CDR3 runs from the conserved cysteine through the conserved F or W. D genes are given only for firm matches. Clone size is stated in some rows and not others, as once, few, many or a class when expanded.

v_gene	j_gene	d_gene	abundance	CDR3nt	CDR3aa
TRBV29-1	TRBJ2-7	NA	NA	TGCAGCGTTGAAGATCTTTTCCAGGGGTGGGACTACGAGCAGTACTTC	CSVEDLFQGWDYEQYF
TRBV4-1	TRBJ1-1	NA	NA	TGCGCCAGCAGCCAAGATAGAGGGAACACTGAAGCTTTCTTT	CASSQDRGNTEAFF
TRBV9	TRBJ1-1	TRBD1	NA	TGTGCCAGCAGCGCGCTCCCAGGGGGCGGGAACACTGAAGCTTTCTTT	CASSALPGGGNTEAFF
TRBV29-1	TRBJ2-3	TRBD2	few	TGCAGCGCCGGGGGGGGCCCGCAGGGTACGCAGTATTTT	CSAGGGPQGTQYF
TRBV5-1	TRBJ1-1	TRBD1	NA	TGCGCCAGCAGTGAAACAGGGGTTAGGGCTGAAGCTTTCTTT	CASSETGVRAEAFF
TRBV15	TRBJ2-6	NA	few	TGTGCCACCAGCAGAGTTGGACAGAACTCTGGGGCCAACGTCCTGACTTTC	CATSRVGQNSGANVLTF
TRBV5-3	TRBJ1-1	NA	NA	TGTGCCAGAACGTTATCGGGACCCATCGTACTAGAGTATAGAATGAACACTGAAGCTTTCTTT	CARTLSGPIVLEYRMNTEAFF
TRBV28	TRBJ1-2	NA	NA	TGTGCCAGCACCTTGAGGGGCTATGGCTACACCTTC	CASTLRGYGYTF
TRBV5-1	TRBJ2-1	NA	NA	TGCGCCAGCAGCTCAAGGTGGAATGAGCAGTTCTTC	CASSSRWNEQFF
TRBV2	TRBJ2-7	TRBD1	NA	TGTGCCAGCAGTCAAAGAAGGGGGGACAGGTCCTACGAGCAGTACTTC	CASSQRRGDRSYEQYF
TRBV2	TRBJ1-2	NA	few	TGTGCCAGCAGTGAGTTCCAGGGCGAAGTGTATGGCTACACCTTC	CASSEFQGEVYGYTF
TRBV4-3	TRBJ1-1	NA	once	TGCGCCAGCAGCCAGGGGCGGAACACTGAAGCTTTCTTT	CASSQGRNTEAFF
TRBV27	TRBJ2-5	NA	NA	TGTGCCAGCAGTTCGCCGACAGCGTCAATAACGCTTGAGACCCAGTACTTC	CASSSPTASITLETQYF
TRBV6-1	TRBJ1-6	TRBD1	few	TGTGCCAGCAGTGTAAGACCGGGACAGATAAATTCACCCCTCCACTTT	CASSVRPGQINSPLHF
TRBV5-6	TRBJ2-3	NA	NA	TGTGCCAGCACTGGGGCAGGGAAGGAAGATACGCAGTATTTT	CASTGAGKEDTQYF
TRBV4-3	TRBJ1-5	NA	NA	TGCGCCAGCAGCCAAGGGGATCAGCCCCAGCATTTT	CASSQGDQPQHF
TRBV27	TRBJ1-2	NA	NA	TGTGCCAGCAGTCAACTACGAAACAGGGGCTACACCTTC	CASSQLRNRGYTF
TRBV10-3	TRBJ1-3	NA	NA	TGTGCCATCAGTGAGTCTCAGAGCTCTGGAAACACCATATATTTT	CAISESQSSGNTIYF
TRBV7-2	TRBJ2-3	NA	NA	TGTGCCAGCAGCCCCCGGGGGGCCAGCCCAGATACGCAGTATTTT	CASSPRGASPDTQYF
TRBV30	TRBJ2-3	NA	NA	TGTGCCTGGAGTACCAGCACAGATACGCAGTATTTT	CAWSTSTDTQYF
TRBV7-2	TRBJ2-7	NA	medium-sized	TGTGCCAGCAGCCAAGACAGGATGCCCTCCTACGAGCAGTACTTC	CASSQDRMPSYEQYF
TRBV28	TRBJ1-1	TRBD1	few	TGTGCCAGCAGTCCGGGACAGGGGTTCGCGAACACTGAAGCTTTCTTT	CASSPGQGFANTEAFF
TRBV7-2	TRBJ2-1	TRBD1	medium-sized	TGTGCCAGCAGATCAGGGGGTGGTCAGGACAATGAGCAGTTCTTC	CASRSGGGQDNEQFF
TRBV29-1	TRBJ1-2	NA	many	TGCAGCGCCCAGCTTACAGGGCGGAATTATGGCTACACCTTC	CSAQLTGRNYGYTF
TRBV30	TRBJ1-5	NA	NA	TGTGCCTGGAGGAGGGGAAACAATCAGCCCCAGCATTTT	CAWRRGNNQPQHF
TRBV27	TRBJ2-7	TRBD1	NA	TGTGCCAGCAGCAGGACAGGGACCTACGAGCAGTACTTC	CASSRTGTYEQYF
TRBV6-5	TRBJ1-6	NA	NA	TGTGCCAGCAGTTACGGCAAGGATTCACCCCTCCACTTT	CASSYGKDSPLHF
TRBV30	TRBJ1-1	NA	few	TGTGCCTGGAGTGTAGGTAGAGCTTTCTTT	CAWSVGRAFF
TRBV27	TRBJ1-6	TRBD1	NA	TGTGCCAGCAGTAAAGGACAGGTGGGCTCACCCCTCCACTTT	CASSKGQVGSPLHF
TRBV29-1	TRBJ2-7	NA	once	TGCAGCGTTGGATGGGGGAGATCCTACGAGCAGTACTTC	CSVGWGRSYEQYF
TRBV5-5	TRBJ2-4	NA	NA	TGTGCCAGCAGCTTGAGACAGCAAAACATTCAGTACTTC	CASSLRQQNIQYF
TRBV11-2	TRBJ2-5	TRBD1	NA	TGTGCCAGCAGCAGGACAGGGTGGGGGGAAGAGACCCAGTACTTC	CASSRTGWGEETQYF
TRBV25-1	TRBJ2-3	TRBD1	NA	TGTGCCAGCAGTGAGGTGACAGGGCCGGTCGCAGATACGCAGTATTTT	CASSEVTGPVADTQYF
TRBV6-1	TRBJ1-4	NA	NA	TGTGCCAGCAGTGAAATGGGGGATTCATATGAAAAACTGTTTTTT	CASSEMGDSYEKLFF
TRBV6-6	TRBJ1-2	TRBD1	NA	TGTGCCAGCAGTGCCGGGACAGGGGTGAAAGTCTATGGCTACACCTTC	CASSAGTGVKVYGYTF
TRBV4-2	TRBJ1-1	NA	few	TGTGCCAGCAGCCAATCGGGTGGGGCCGGAGAAGCTTTCTTT	CASSQSGGAGEAFF
TRBV11-3	TRBJ2-5	NA	NA	TGTGCCAGCAGCTCCCATAAGGGTGAGACCCAGTACTTC	CASSSHKGETQYF
TRBV9	TRBJ2-1	TRBD2	NA	TGTGCCAGCAGCGTAGAAGCGGGGGCCTACAATGAGCAGTTCTTC	CASSVEAGAYNEQFF
TRBV10-3	TRBJ1-2	NA	NA	TGTGCCATCAGTGAGCGGAAGGGTGATGGCTACACCTTC	CAISERKGDGYTF